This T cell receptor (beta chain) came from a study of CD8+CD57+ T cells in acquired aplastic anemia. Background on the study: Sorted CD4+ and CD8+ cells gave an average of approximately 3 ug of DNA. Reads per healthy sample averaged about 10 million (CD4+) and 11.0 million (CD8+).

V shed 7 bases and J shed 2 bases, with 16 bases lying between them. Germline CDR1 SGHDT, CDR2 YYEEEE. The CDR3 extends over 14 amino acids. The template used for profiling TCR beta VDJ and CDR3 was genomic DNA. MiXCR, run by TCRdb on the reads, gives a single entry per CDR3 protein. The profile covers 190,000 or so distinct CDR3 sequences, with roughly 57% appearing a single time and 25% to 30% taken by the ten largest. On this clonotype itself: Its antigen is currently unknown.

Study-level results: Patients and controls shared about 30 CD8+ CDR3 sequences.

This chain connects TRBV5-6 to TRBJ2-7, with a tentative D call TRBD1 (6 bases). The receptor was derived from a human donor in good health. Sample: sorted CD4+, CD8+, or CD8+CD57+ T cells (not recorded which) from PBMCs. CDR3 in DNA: TGTGCCAGCTGCCCCCCAGGGGACACCTACGAGCAGTACTTC. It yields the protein CASCPPGDTYEQYF.